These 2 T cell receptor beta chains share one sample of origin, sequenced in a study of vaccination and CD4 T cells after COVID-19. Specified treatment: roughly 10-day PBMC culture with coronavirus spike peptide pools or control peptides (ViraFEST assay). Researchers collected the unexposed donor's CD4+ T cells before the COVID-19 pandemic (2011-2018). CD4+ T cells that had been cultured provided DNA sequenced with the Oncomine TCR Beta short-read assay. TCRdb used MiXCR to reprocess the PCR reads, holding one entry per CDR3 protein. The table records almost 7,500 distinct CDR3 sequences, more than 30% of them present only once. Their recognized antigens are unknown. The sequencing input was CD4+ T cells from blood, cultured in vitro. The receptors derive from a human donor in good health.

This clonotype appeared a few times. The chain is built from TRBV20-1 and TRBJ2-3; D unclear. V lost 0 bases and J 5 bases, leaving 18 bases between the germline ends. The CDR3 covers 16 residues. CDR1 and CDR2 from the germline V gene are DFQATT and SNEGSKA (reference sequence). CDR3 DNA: TGCAGTGCTAGAGATCGAATTCATATCGCGCAAGATACGCAGTATTTT. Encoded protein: CSARDRIHIAQDTQYF.

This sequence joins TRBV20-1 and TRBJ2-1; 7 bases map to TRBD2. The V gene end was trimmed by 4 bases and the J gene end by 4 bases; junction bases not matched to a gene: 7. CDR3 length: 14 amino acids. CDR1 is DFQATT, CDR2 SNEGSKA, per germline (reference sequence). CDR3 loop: CSANGGLSYNEQFF. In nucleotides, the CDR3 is TGCAGTGCTAACGGGGGGTTGTCGTACAATGAGCAGTTCTTC.